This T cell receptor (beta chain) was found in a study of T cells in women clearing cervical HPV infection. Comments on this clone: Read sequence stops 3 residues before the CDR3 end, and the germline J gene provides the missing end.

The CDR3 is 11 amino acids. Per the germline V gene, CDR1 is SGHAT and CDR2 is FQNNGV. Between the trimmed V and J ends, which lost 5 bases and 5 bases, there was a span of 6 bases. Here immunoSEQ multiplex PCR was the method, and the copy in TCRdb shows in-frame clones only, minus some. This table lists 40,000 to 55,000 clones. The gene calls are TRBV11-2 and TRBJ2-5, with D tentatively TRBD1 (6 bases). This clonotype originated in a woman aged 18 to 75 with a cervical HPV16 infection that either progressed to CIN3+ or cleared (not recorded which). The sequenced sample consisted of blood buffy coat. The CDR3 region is CASSQGETQYF. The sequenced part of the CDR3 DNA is TGTGCCAGCAGCCAGGGGGAGACC.